This record looks at one T cell receptor beta chain sequence and its context. This clonotype appeared many times. The antigen it recognizes is unknown. Per-base qualities were not stored, and no clone one base away is much larger. This specimen comes from a study of T cells in Graves' hyperthyroidism and ophthalmopathy (dated by TCRdb to between 2018 and 2021). Looking at the study overall: Peripheral blood samples were taken at the time of initial diagnosis, prior to any treatment. A discovery cohort of about a hundred patients, approximately 45 with Graves' ophthalmopathy and approximately 60 with stable Graves' hyperthyroidism, was used to find distinguishing TCR V-J signatures. Whether ophthalmopathy could be predicted prospectively was tested in an independent validation cohort made up of under 20 hyperthyroidism patients plus 17 patients who later progressed to ophthalmopathy. The 90 to 100 discovery patients were randomly split 7:3 into training and test sets. Thyroid tissue and blood T-cell repertoires from more than five Graves' hyperthyroidism patients were also compared in the study. Once sampling was done, hyperthyroidism patients were given methimazole at a starting dose of 30 mg daily, whereas ophthalmopathy patients were given high-dose intravenous methylprednisolone. TCR Vbeta CDR3 sequencing of fewer than 150 peripheral blood samples (approximately 44 ophthalmopathy, 75 hyperthyroidism and approximately 17 progressor patients) is reported in the paper.

Hyperthyroidism patients were newly diagnosed, had a disease duration of under 2 months, and were aged 18 to 65 years. Exclusion was applied to patients with uncontrolled infections, other autoimmune diseases, pregnancy or lactation. Clinical symptoms, serum thyroxine and TRAb, thyroid ultrasound, and orbital computed tomography formed the basis for the diagnoses. For progressor patients, blood was drawn at the first diagnosis of hyperthyroidism, before any ophthalmopathy symptoms had appeared. PBMCs were isolated from more than 9 ml of fresh peripheral blood by Ficoll-Paque density gradient centrifugation. Progressor patients were first diagnosed with Graves' hyperthyroidism and then developed ophthalmopathy during follow-up. Total RNA was extracted using Trizol reagent, and RNA quality was assessed on an Agilent 2100 Bioanalyzer. The TCR beta CDR3 regions were amplified from the RNA transcripts. A first-round RT-PCR of the TCR CDR3 used the HTBI primer set with the Qiagen OneStep RT-PCR kit. The libraries were constructed in a second round of multiplex PCR and then size-selected and purified. Paired-end sequencing of the libraries was performed with 100 bp reads on an Illumina HiSeq2000. Under the source paper's analysis protocol: SOAPnuke was used to process the raw data, removing reads that contained adapters or uncalled bases, had a mean Phred below 15, or lacked an exact match to the constant primer or identifier. COPE v1.2.5 was used to merge the high-quality paired reads, and each unique nucleotide sequence was defined as a clonotype. MiTCR v1.1 was used to align the clonotypes against IMGT TRBV, TRBD and TRBJ reference segments. Only V-J combinations with frequency above 0.0001, covering 99% to 99.2% of repertoires, were analysed. A TCS score was defined as the ratio of F50 (clonal expansion) to E x V (chaos), with BLOSUM62-based TCRdist applied between CDR3 peptides within each V-J. Welch's t-statistics and random forest reduced 450 to 600 V-J features to roughly 13, which were used in a naive Bayes classifier (R e1071). Through fastp at Q25 and MiXCR, TCRdb rebuilt clones from the public reads, retaining in-frame beta chains. Entries that share a CDR3 protein sequence are merged under the most common genes and DNA. TCRdb's processing, not the study's, gives the V and J calls here. The sample table records around 700,000 distinct CDR3 sequences; roughly a sixth of these occur just once. The ten biggest clones cover approximately 15% of the sample.

Paper-wide results and their limitations: In validation, progression to ophthalmopathy was predicted by the model with roughly 71% sensitivity and 72.22% specificity, a median of roughly 6 months before onset. A 13 V-J signature model separated ophthalmopathy from stable hyperthyroidism, with roughly 88% sensitivity and just under 84% specificity in cross-validation and 80%/75% in testing. Blood samples also contained most of the expanded thyroid clonotypes (frequency above 0.001), which suggests that blood repertoires may reflect thyroid immune responses. No statistical method was used to fix the sample size in advance, and group allocation was not hidden from the investigators.

Germline trimming amounts to 1 base on V and 7 bases on J, with 7 as the count of junction bases outside the gene matches. The CDR3 starts with the cysteine, ends with the phenylalanine, and has 17 residues. The CDR3 DNA has 51 bases and is translated from base 1. Rearrangement joined TRBV12-3 or TRBV12-4 to TRBJ1-6; the junction holds 10 bases that match TRBD1. Input material: blood. The sequence was collected from a woman aged 45 to 65 with Graves' hyperthyroidism that later progressed to Graves' ophthalmopathy. The CDR3 amino acid sequence is: CASSLGYDRGQNSPLHF. The DNA reads TGTGCCAGCAGTTTAGGGTACGACAGGGGGCAGAATTCACCCCTCCACTTT.